This passage covers 5 T cell receptor beta chains from one sample sequenced in a study of blood T cell repertoires in COVID-19. TCRdb's table, derived via immunoSEQ multiplex PCR, lists solely in-frame clones and lacks some. The data hold 370,000 or so clones, with around 87% observed a single time. What was sequenced was PBMCs or T cells enriched from blood (not recorded which). Every receptor here comes from a man under 40 who had recovered from COVID-19.

The chain uses TRBV9 and TRBJ2-3; D might be TRBD2 (5 bases). The V gene's germline CDR1 is SGDLS and CDR2 YYNGEE. V was shortened by 4 bases and J by 4 bases, with 10 bases between the two germline ends. The CDR3 is made up of 13 amino acids. In nucleotides, the CDR3 is TGTGCCAGCAGCCCGTGGACTTCAGATACGCAGTATTTT. It encodes CASSPWTSDTQYF. The full variable domain, with the rest looked up from reference TRBV9 and TRBJ2-3, is DSGVTQTPKHLITATGQRVTLRCSPRSGDLSVYWYQQSLDQGLQFLIQYYNGEERAKGNILERFSAQQFPDLHSELNLSSLELGDSALYFCASSPWTSDTQYFGPGTRLTVL.

The J gene is TRBJ1-5, the V gene TRBV4-1; D possibly corresponds to TRBD1 (6 bases). Germline CDR1 and CDR2: MGHRA and YSYEKL. CDR3 length: 16 residues. Between the trimmed V and J ends, which lost 8 bases and 0 bases, there was a span of 17 bases. CDR3 sequence reads: CASRQDVTDSNQPQHF. The CDR3 DNA is TGCGCCAGCCGACAGGACGTCACCGATAGCAATCAGCCCCAGCATTTT.

The chain uses TRBV4-1 and TRBJ1-5; 7 bases line up with TRBD1. This CDR3 has 17 residues. The V and J ends lost 2 bases and 4 bases, in that order; junction bases with no gene match: 11. Germline V gene lookup returns CDR1 MGHRA and CDR2 YSYEKL. CDR3 amino acids: CASSQNTGTALNQPQHF. The CDR3 DNA follows: TGCGCCAGCAGCCAAAATACCGGGACAGCCTTAAATCAGCCCCAGCATTTT.

J is TRBJ1-2 and V is TRBV27, with D possibly being TRBD1 (5 bases). V shed 8 bases and J shed 0 bases, with 13 bases lying between them. Per germline, CDR1 MNHEY and CDR2 SMNVEV (reference sequence). CDR3 length equals 14 residues. CDR3 loop: CASYPGLTNYGYTF. CDR3 coding DNA: TGTGCCAGCTATCCGGGACTGACTAACTATGGCTACACCTTC.

The V and J genes are TRBV4-3 and TRBJ1-2; D remains ambiguous. Germline values: CDR1 LGHNA, CDR2 YSLEER. CDR3 size: 15 residues. The V end was cut by 0 bases, the J end by 8 bases, with 16 bases between. Written as DNA, the CDR3 is TGCGCCAGCAGCCAAGATCTCGGGGAGGGAAAGGGCTACACCTTC. Translated: CASSQDLGEGKGYTF.